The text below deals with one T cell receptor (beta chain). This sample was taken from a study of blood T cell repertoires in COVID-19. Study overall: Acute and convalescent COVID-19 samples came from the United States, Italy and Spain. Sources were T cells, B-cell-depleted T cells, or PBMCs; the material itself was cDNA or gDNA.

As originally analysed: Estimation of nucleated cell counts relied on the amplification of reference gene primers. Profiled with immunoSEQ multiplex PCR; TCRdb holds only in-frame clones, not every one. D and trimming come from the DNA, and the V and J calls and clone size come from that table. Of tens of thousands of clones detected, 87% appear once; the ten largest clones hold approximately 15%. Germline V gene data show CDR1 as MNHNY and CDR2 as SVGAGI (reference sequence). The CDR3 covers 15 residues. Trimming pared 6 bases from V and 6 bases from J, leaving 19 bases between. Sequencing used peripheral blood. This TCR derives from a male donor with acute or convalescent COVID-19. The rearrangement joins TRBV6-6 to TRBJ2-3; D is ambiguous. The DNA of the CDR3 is TGTGCCAGCAGCGCCAAAGGAAGTAGCCGGGATACGCAGTATTTT. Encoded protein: CASSAKGSSRDTQYF.